This paragraph reports one TCR beta chain. Its antigen remains unidentified. A single base separates this from a much larger clone, so it may be a read error. The TCR beta CDR3 regions were amplified from RNA transcripts. The first round of RT-PCR for the TCR CDR3 was performed with the HTBI primer set and the Qiagen OneStep RT-PCR kit. The libraries were constructed in a second round of multiplex PCR and then size-selected and purified. Paired-end sequencing of the libraries was performed with 100 bp reads on an Illumina HiSeq2000. The paper's processing steps were these. SOAPnuke was used to process the raw data, throwing out any read that contained adapters or uncalled bases, had a mean Phred below 15, or lacked an exact constant-primer or identifier match. High-quality paired reads were merged with COPE v1.2.5, and unique nucleotide sequences were defined as clonotypes. MiTCR v1.1 was used to align the clonotypes against IMGT TRBV, TRBD and TRBJ reference segments. The analysis was restricted to V-J combinations with a frequency above 0.0001, which together covered 99.2% of the repertoires. A TCS score was defined as the ratio between F50 (clonal expansion) and ExV (chaos), using BLOSUM62-based TCRdist between CDR3 peptides within each V-J. Welch's t-statistics and random forest reduced 514 V-J features to 13, which were used in a naive Bayes classifier (R e1071). TCRdb ran its own pipeline on the public reads, namely fastp trimming at Q25 and MiXCR clone calling, and kept in-frame beta chains. Each record represents a unique CDR3 protein, reported with the most common genes and DNA among its rows. The V and J calls follow TCRdb's processing rather than the paper's. This sample gives around 490,000 distinct CDR3 sequences in total; 15% to 20% of them show up just once. About half of the sample rests with the top ten.

These data originate in a study of T cells in Graves' hyperthyroidism and ophthalmopathy (dated by TCRdb to between 2018 and 2021). With regard to the full study: Peripheral blood was collected at initial diagnosis, before any treatment. A discovery cohort of about 96 patients, about 44 with Graves' ophthalmopathy and over 55 with stable Graves' hyperthyroidism, was used to find distinguishing TCR V-J signatures. An independent validation cohort of around 19 hyperthyroidism patients and about 15 patients who later progressed to ophthalmopathy tested prospective prediction of ophthalmopathy. The 100 discovery patients were randomly split 7:3 into training and test sets. Thyroid tissue and blood T-cell repertoires from about six Graves' hyperthyroidism patients were also compared in the study. Following sampling, methimazole starting at 30 mg daily was given to hyperthyroidism patients, and high-dose intravenous methylprednisolone was given to ophthalmopathy patients. TCR Vbeta CDR3 sequencing of 130 to 150 peripheral blood samples (approximately 44 ophthalmopathy, 75 or so hyperthyroidism and around 17 progressor patients) is reported in the paper. General study outcomes and caveats: A model built on a 13 V-J signature distinguished ophthalmopathy from stable hyperthyroidism, reaching around 88% sensitivity and 81% to 83% specificity in cross-validation and 80%/75% in testing. No statistical method was used to set the sample size in advance, and investigators knew the group allocation. Most expanded thyroid clonotypes (frequency above 0.001) were also detected in blood, a finding suggesting that blood repertoires may reflect thyroid immune responses. During validation, the model predicted progression to ophthalmopathy a median of approximately 6.5 months ahead of onset, with almost 71% sensitivity and 72.22% specificity.

In the ophthalmopathy patients, disease was moderately to severely active, with a Clinical Activity Score of 3 or more, a NOSPECS grade of 4 or more, and a duration of less than 3 months. Any patient with an uncontrolled infection, another autoimmune disease, pregnancy or lactation was excluded. Diagnoses relied on clinical symptoms, serum thyroxine and TRAb, thyroid ultrasound and orbital computed tomography. PBMCs were isolated from about 9 ml of fresh peripheral blood by Ficoll-Paque density gradient centrifugation. Total RNA was extracted using Trizol reagent, and RNA quality was assessed on an Agilent 2100 Bioanalyzer. The germline V gene encodes CDR1 SGHRS and CDR2 YFSETQ. Spanning cysteine to phenylalanine, the CDR3 consists of 14 amino acids. The read is trimmed to its CDR3 DNA, 42 bases read in frame from base 1. The germline V and J ends show losses of 4 bases and 2 bases respectively, and no gene match explains 5 bases of the junction.

Recombination linked TRBV5-1 to TRBJ1-1, with 7 junctional bases fitting TRBD1. The TCR comes from a middle-aged man with Graves' ophthalmopathy. The sequenced sample consisted of blood. The CDR3 reads as follows: CASSHQGGNTEAFF. Read as DNA, the sequence is TGCGCCAGCAGCCACCAGGGGGGAAACACTGAAGCTTTCTTT.